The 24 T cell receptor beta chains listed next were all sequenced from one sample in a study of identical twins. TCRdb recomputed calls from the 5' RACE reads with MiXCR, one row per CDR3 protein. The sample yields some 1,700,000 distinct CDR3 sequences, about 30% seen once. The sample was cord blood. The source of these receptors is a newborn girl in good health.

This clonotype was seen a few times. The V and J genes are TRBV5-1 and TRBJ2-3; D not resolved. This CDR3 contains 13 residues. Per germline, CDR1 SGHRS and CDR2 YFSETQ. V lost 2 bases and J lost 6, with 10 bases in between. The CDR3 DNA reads TGCGCCAGCAGCTTATTGGGTCAGGATACGCAGTATTTT. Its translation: CASSLLGQDTQYF.

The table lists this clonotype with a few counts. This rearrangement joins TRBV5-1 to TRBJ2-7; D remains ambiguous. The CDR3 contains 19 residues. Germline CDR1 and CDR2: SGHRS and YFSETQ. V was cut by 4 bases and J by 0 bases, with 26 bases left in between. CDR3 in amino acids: CASSPCLYSVPLTSYEQYF. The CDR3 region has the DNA TGCGCCAGCAGCCCCTGTCTGTACTCCGTACCCCTTACCTCCTACGAGCAGTACTTC.

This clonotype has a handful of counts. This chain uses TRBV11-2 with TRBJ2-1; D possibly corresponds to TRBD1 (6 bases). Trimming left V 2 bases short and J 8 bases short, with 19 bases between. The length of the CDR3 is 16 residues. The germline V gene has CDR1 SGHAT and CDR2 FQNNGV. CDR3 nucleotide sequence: TGTGCCAGCAGCTTAAGCGCTTACAGGGTGGGCCATGAGCAGTTCTTC. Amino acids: CASSLSAYRVGHEQFF.

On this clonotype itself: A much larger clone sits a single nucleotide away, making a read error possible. CDR3 in DNA: TGCAGTGCTAGGGACAGGGGCTACAATGAGCAGTACTTC. Translating gives CSARDRGYNEQYF. V usage is TRBV20-1 and J usage is TRBJ2-1; 9 bases agree with TRBD1. The last part of the DNA fits TRBJ2-7 better; the J call may be wrong. Germline CDR1 reads DFQATT; CDR2 reads SNEGSKA (reference sequence). The CDR3 is 13 amino acids.

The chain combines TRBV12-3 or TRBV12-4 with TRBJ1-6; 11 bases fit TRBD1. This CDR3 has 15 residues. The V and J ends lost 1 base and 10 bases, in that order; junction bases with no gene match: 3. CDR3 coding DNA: TGTGCCAGCAGTTTAGGGACAGGGGGCGGATCACCCCTCCACTTT. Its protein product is CASSLGTGGGSPLHF.

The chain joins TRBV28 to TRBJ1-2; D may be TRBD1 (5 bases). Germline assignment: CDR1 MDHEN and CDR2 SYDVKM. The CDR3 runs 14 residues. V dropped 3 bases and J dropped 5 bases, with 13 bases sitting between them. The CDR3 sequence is CASSLLGLSYGYTF. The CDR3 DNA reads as TGTGCCAGCAGTTTGTTGGGACTGTCTTATGGCTACACCTTC.

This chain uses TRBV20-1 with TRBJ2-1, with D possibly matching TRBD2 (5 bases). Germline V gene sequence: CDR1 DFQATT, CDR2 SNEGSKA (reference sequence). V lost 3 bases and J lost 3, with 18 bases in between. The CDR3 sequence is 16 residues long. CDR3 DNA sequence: TGCAGTGCTAGCTATACGGCGGGCCTACGCTACAATGAGCAGTTCTTC. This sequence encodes CSASYTAGLRYNEQFF.

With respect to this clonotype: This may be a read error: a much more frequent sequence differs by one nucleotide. The DNA for the CDR3 is TGTGCCAGCAGTTTAGGAATAGCGTGGGATGAGCAGTACTTC. Its protein is CASSLGIAWDEQYF. The chain carries TRBV12-3 or TRBV12-4 and TRBJ2-5, with a tentative D call TRBD2 (5 bases). The V end was cut by 1 base, the J end by 11 bases, with 17 bases between. The CDR3 is 14 amino acids.

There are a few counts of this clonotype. As DNA, the CDR3 is TGTGCCAGCAGTTTAAAAGCCAAAAACATTCAGTACTTC. Translation gives CASSLKAKNIQYF. V usage is TRBV12-3 or TRBV12-4 and J usage is TRBJ2-4; D is undetermined. The CDR3 spans 13 residues. The ends were cut back, 2 bases at V and 0 bases at J, with 2 bases in the middle.

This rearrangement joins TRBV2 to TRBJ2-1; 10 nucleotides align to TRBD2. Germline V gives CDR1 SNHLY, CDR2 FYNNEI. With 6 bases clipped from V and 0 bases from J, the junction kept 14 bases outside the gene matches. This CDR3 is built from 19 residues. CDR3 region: CASRNTGTSATSSYNEQFF. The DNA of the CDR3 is TGTGCCAGCAGGAATACCGGGACTAGCGCCACGAGCTCCTACAATGAGCAGTTCTTC.

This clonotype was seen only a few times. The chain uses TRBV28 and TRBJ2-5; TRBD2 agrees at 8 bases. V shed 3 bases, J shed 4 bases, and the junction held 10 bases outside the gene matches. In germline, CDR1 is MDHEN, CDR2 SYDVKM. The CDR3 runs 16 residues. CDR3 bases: TGTGCCAGCAGTTTCCCCTCGGACAGCGGGGGAGAGACCCAGTACTTC. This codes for CASSFPSDSGGETQYF.

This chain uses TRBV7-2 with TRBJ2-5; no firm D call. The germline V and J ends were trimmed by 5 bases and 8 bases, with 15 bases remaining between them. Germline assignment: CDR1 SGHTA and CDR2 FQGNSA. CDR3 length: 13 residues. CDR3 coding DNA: TGTGCCAGCAGCCCGCGGCGGTCCGACACCCAGTACTTC. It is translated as CASSPRRSDTQYF.

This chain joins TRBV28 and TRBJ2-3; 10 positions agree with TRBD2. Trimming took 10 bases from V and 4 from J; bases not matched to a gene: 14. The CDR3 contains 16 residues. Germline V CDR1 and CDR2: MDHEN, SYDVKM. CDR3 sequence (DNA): TGTGCCACCAAGCGGGAGGGCCGTTGGTACGCAGATACGCAGTATTTT. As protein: CATKREGRWYADTQYF.

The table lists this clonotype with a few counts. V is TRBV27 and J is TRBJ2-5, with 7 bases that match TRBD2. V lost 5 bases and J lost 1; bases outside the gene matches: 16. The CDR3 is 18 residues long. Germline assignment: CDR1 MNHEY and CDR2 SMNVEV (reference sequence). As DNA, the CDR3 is TGTGCCAGCAGTCCTTCGTCAGGTACGGGGGGACTCCAAGAGACCCAGTACTTC. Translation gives CASSPSSGTGGLQETQYF.

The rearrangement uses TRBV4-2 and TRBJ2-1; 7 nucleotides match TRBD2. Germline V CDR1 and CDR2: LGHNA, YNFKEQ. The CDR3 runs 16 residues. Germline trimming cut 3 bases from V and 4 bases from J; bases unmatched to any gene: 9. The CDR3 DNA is TGTGCCAGCAGCCAGGGGAGGCTAGCGGAGTACAATGAGCAGTTCTTC. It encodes CASSQGRLAEYNEQFF.

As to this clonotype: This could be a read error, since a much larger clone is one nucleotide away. The CDR3 region has the DNA TGCAGTGCTAGGACTAGAAGCTCCTACAATGAGCAGTTCTTC. As protein: CSARTRSSYNEQFF. The chain is built from TRBV20-1 and TRBJ2-1, with D possibly TRBD2 on 6 matching bases. Trimming left V 3 bases short and J 0 bases short, with 9 bases between. CDR3 length equals 14 residues. Germline V gene sequence: CDR1 DFQATT, CDR2 SNEGSKA (reference sequence).

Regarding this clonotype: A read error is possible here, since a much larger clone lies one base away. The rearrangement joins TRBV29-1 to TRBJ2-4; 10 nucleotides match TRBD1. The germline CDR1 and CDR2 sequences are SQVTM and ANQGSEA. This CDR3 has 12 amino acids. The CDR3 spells CSGGDRGNIHYF. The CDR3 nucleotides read TGCAGCGGCGGGGACAGGGGAAACATTCATTACTTC.

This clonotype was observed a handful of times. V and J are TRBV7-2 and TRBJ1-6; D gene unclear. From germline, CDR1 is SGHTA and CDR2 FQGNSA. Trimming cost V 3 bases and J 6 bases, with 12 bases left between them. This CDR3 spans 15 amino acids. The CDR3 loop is CASSFLTQTNSPLHF. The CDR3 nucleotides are TGTGCCAGCAGCTTTTTGACCCAAACTAATTCACCCCTCCACTTT.

The DNA of the CDR3 is TGTGCCAGCAGTGAGCGACAGGTGAACTATGGCTACACCTTC. This translates into CASSERQVNYGYTF. V and J are TRBV6-1 and TRBJ1-2; D is possibly TRBD1 (6 bases). Trimming pared 3 bases from V and 2 bases from J, leaving 10 bases between. CDR3 size: 14 residues. Germline CDR1 MNHNS, CDR2 SASEGT.

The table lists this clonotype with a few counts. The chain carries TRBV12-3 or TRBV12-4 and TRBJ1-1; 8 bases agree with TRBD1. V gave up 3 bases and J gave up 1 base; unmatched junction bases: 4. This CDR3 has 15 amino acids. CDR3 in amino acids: CASSFAGGRNTEAFF. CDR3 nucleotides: TGTGCCAGCAGTTTTGCAGGGGGCAGGAACACTGAAGCTTTCTTT.

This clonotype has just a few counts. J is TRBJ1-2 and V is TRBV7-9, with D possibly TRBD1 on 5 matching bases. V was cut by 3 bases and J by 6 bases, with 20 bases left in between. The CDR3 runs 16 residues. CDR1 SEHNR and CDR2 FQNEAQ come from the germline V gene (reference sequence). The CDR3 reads CASSLLDWGRVHGYTF. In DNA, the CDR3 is TGTGCCAGCAGCTTGCTAGATTGGGGCAGGGTTCATGGCTACACCTTC. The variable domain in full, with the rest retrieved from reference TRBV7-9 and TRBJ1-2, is DTGVSQNPRHKITKRGQNVTFRCDPISEHNRLYWYRQTLGQGPEFLTYFQNEAQLEKSRLLSDRFSAERPKGSFSTLEIQRTEQGDSAMYLCASSLLDWGRVHGYTFGSGTRLTVV.

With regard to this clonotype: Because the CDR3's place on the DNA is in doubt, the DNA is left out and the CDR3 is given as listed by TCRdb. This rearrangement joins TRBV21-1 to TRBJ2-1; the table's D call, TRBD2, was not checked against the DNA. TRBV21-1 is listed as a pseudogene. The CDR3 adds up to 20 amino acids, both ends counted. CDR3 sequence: CASRYRCGLAGGAFSLEQFF.

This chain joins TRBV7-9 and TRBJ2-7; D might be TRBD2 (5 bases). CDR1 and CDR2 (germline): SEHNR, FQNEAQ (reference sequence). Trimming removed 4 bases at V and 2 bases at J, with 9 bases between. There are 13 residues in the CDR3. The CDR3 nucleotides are TGTGCCAGCAGCTCCTGGACTCCCTACGAGCAGTACTTC. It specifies CASSSWTPYEQYF.

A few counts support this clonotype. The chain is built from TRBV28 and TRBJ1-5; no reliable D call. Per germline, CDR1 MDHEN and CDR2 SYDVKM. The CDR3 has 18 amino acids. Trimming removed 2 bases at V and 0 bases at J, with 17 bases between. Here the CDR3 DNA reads TGTGCCAGCAGTTTAAACCCCACGGCTTTCACTAGCAATCAGCCCCAGCATTTT. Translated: CASSLNPTAFTSNQPQHF. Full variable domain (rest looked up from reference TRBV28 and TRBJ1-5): DVKVTQSSRYLVKRTGEKVFLECVQDMDHENMFWYRQDPGLGLRLIYFSYDVKMKEKGDIPEGYSVSREKKERFSLILESASTNQTSMYLCASSLNPTAFTSNQPQHFGDGTRLSIL.